Listed here are 30 T cell receptor beta chains from one sample, sequenced in a study of T cell responses to AZD1222 COVID-19 vaccine. Sequencing was performed with immunoSEQ multiplex PCR; in TCRdb, only in-frame clones are kept and a portion is missing. The sample contains about 140,000 clones, 85% to 95% of which appear only once. The sequencing here drew on peripheral blood, taken on day 0 of AZD1222 vaccination. Receptor source: an adult in good health.

The chain links TRBV5-1 to TRBJ2-1, with TRBD2 as a possible D gene (6 bases). V was cut by 1 base and J by 9 bases, with 8 bases left in between. CDR3 length: 12 residues. Germline loops: CDR1 SGHRS, CDR2 YFSETQ. The CDR3 protein is CASSLTSSEQFF. CDR3 nucleotides: TGCGCCAGCAGCTTGACTAGCAGTGAGCAGTTCTTC.

The V call is TRBV7-3, the J call TRBJ2-7, with TRBD1 identical over 8 bases. With V trimmed by 4 bases and J by 0 bases, 2 bases remained unmatched. The CDR3 covers 14 residues. CDR1 and CDR2 from the germline V gene are SGHTA and FQGTGA. Here the CDR3 reads CASSSGGSSYEQYF. The CDR3 DNA reads TGTGCCAGCAGCTCAGGGGGCAGCTCCTACGAGCAGTACTTC.

In nucleotides, the CDR3 is TGTGCCAGCAGGAGGACTAGCGGGAGTCGGGCTGGGGAGACCCAGTACTTC. Its translation: CASRRTSGSRAGETQYF. This rearrangement joins TRBV7-2 to TRBJ2-5; 13 nucleotides align to TRBD2. CDR3 length equals 17 residues. Germline CDR1 is SGHTA and CDR2 is FQGNSA. V trimming: 6 bases; J trimming: 5 bases; junction bases outside the gene matches: 12.

The chain employs TRBV7-3 and TRBJ2-7; 9 bases map to TRBD2. Trimming took 2 bases from V and 5 from J; bases not matched to a gene: 7. The V gene's germline CDR1 is SGHTA and CDR2 FQGTGA. The CDR3 runs to 15 residues. The CDR3 protein is CASSLWRGGPHEQYF. CDR3 coding DNA: TGTGCCAGCAGCTTATGGCGGGGGGGCCCCCACGAGCAGTACTTC.

The chain has TRBV6-2 or TRBV6-3 and TRBJ1-5; D not certain. V lost 5 bases and J 0 bases, leaving 8 bases between the germline ends. The CDR3 spans 14 residues. Looked up from germline, CDR1 is MNHEY and CDR2 is SVGEGT. For the CDR3, the DNA is TGTGCCAGCAGTCTACAGAGTAGCAATCAGCCCCAGCATTTT. It encodes CASSLQSSNQPQHF.

The V gene is TRBV10-3, the J gene TRBJ1-2; tentative D call: TRBD1 (5 bases). CDR3 length: 14 amino acids. CDR1 is ENHRY and CDR2 is SYGVKD in the germline V gene. Trimming cost V 5 bases and J 0 bases, with 10 bases left between them. Here the CDR3 DNA reads TGTGCCATCAGTTACAGGAGCTCTAACTATGGCTACACCTTC. This encodes CAISYRSSNYGYTF.

This clone was detected only once. In DNA, the CDR3 is TGTGCCTGGAGTGGGCAAGGGGACTATGGCTACACCTTC. Translating gives CAWSGQGDYGYTF. The rearrangement links TRBV30 to TRBJ1-2; D is perhaps TRBD1 (5 bases). CDR3 length: 13 residues. CDR1 is GTSNPN and CDR2 is SVGIG in the germline V gene (reference sequence). V shed 1 base and J shed 3 bases, with 9 bases lying between them.

The chain employs TRBV27 and TRBJ1-1; D is uncertain. CDR1 and CDR2 from the germline V gene are MNHEY and SMNVEV (reference sequence). V was pared by 5 bases and J by 6 bases, with 13 bases between. The CDR3 totals 13 residues. CDR3 residues: CASSSYREPEAFF. CDR3 nucleotide sequence: TGTGCCAGCAGTAGTTATCGGGAGCCTGAAGCTTTCTTT.

V gene TRBV13 combines with J gene TRBJ1-2, with 7 positions matching TRBD1. With V trimmed by 0 bases and J by 6 bases, 4 bases remained unmatched. CDR1 is PRHDT, CDR2 FYEKMQ, per germline (reference sequence). The CDR3 is made up of 14 amino acids. The CDR3 reads CASSLGTGVNGYTF. The CDR3 coding sequence is TGTGCCAGCAGCTTAGGAACAGGGGTAAATGGCTACACCTTC.

J is TRBJ1-2 and V is TRBV19, with TRBD1 identical over 9 bases. The V segment lost 4 bases and the J segment 6 bases; nucleotides outside the gene matches: 18. This CDR3 is built from 18 residues. Looked up from germline, CDR1 is LNHDA and CDR2 is SQIVND (reference sequence). The CDR3 nucleotides are TGTGCCAGTAGTACCTGGACCGCTCCGGGACAGGGTGCCGATGGCTACACCTTC. It specifies CASSTWTAPGQGADGYTF.

The chain recombines TRBV18 with TRBJ1-2, with 9 bases matching TRBD1. CDR1 and CDR2 (germline): KGHSH, LQKENI. CDR3 length: 15 amino acids. The V segment lost 3 bases and the J segment 4 bases; nucleotides outside the gene matches: 6. The CDR3 nucleotides read TGTGCCAGCTCACCTAACAGGGGGCTTTTCTATGGCTACACCTTC. Its translation: CASSPNRGLFYGYTF.

This sequence joins TRBV3-1 (or the pseudogene TRBV3-2) and TRBJ2-5; D not certain. V gave up 3 bases and J gave up 2 bases, with 19 bases separating them. CDR1 is LGHDT and CDR2 is YNNKEL in the germline V gene (reference sequence). The CDR3 loop spans 17 amino acids. CDR3 sequence reads: CASSHPPPVGLQETQYF. DNA of the CDR3: TGTGCCAGCAGCCATCCCCCCCCGGTAGGGTTACAAGAGACCCAGTACTTC.

This clone was recorded only once. J is TRBJ2-1 and V is TRBV9; 10 bases map to TRBD2. Looked up from germline, CDR1 is SGDLS and CDR2 is YYNGEE. The CDR3 covers 15 residues. V dropped 1 base and J dropped 9; count of bases not matched to a gene: 7. CDR3 amino acids: CASSVTSGESGEQFF. The CDR3 DNA follows: TGTGCCAGCAGCGTAACTAGCGGGGAAAGCGGTGAGCAGTTCTTC.

The V and J genes are TRBV4-3 and TRBJ1-4, with unresolved D. Trimming removed 5 bases at V and 6 bases at J, with 13 bases between. Germline values: CDR1 LGHNA, CDR2 YSLEER. The length of the CDR3 is 14 residues. Here the CDR3 reads CASSSTIGDEKLFF. CDR3 nucleotides: TGCGCCAGCAGCTCCACAATCGGGGATGAAAAACTGTTTTTT.

In DNA, the CDR3 is TGTGCCAGCAGCCCTCTCTATGCAACTAATGAAAAACTGTTTTTT. Protein: CASSPLYATNEKLFF. V is TRBV27 and J is TRBJ1-4; D is unclear. The CDR3 spans 15 residues. Germline V gene sequence: CDR1 MNHEY, CDR2 SMNVEV (reference sequence). Deletions cut 6 bases from V and 0 bases from J, with 11 bases between.

The chain couples TRBV7-3 to TRBJ1-2, with TRBD1 matching over 7 bases. After removal of 6 bases from V and 3 bases from J, the junction contained 4 bases not matched to a gene. The CDR3 loop spans 13 amino acids. Looked up from germline, CDR1 is SGHTA and CDR2 is FQGTGA. The CDR3 protein is CASSTGTDYGYTF. CDR3 bases: TGTGCCAGCAGTACCGGGACAGACTATGGCTACACCTTC.

The chain links TRBV5-5 to TRBJ2-7; possible D gene TRBD2, 5 bases. In germline, CDR1 is SGHKS, CDR2 YYEKEE (reference sequence). Trimming shortened V by 1 base and J by 3 bases, and 17 bases separated the two germline ends. The CDR3 has 16 residues. The CDR3 spells CASSLTYPVEGYEQYF. As DNA, the CDR3 is TGTGCCAGCAGCTTGACTTATCCAGTCGAGGGCTACGAGCAGTACTTC.

This rearrangement joins TRBV3-1 (or the pseudogene TRBV3-2) to TRBJ2-7; no clear D gene. The V and J ends lost 3 bases and 6 bases respectively, with 9 bases between them. CDR1 is LGHDT and CDR2 is YNNKEL in the germline V gene (reference sequence). The CDR3 is 12 residues long. The CDR3 DNA reads TGTGCCAGCAGCCACAGGAGAGGCGAGCAGTACTTC. Protein: CASSHRRGEQYF.

The chain employs TRBV9 and TRBJ2-5; 7 nucleotides match TRBD1. CDR1 is SGDLS, CDR2 YYNGEE, per germline. V gave up 0 bases and J gave up 5 bases; unmatched junction bases: 4. This CDR3 contains 14 residues. CDR3 sequence: CASSVGGGYETQYF. The CDR3, as DNA: TGTGCCAGCAGCGTAGGAGGGGGCTATGAGACCCAGTACTTC.

The chain joins TRBV30 to TRBJ2-6, with D hard to call. Germline CDR1 is GTSNPN and CDR2 is SVGIG (reference sequence). With 0 bases removed from V and 0 bases from J, the gap between germline ends came to 9 bases. This CDR3 has 16 amino acids. This CDR3 reads CAWSVGRLSGANVLTF. The CDR3 DNA follows: TGTGCCTGGAGTGTCGGCAGACTCTCTGGGGCCAACGTCCTGACTTTC.

This chain connects TRBV5-4 to TRBJ2-7, with D possibly being TRBD1 (5 bases). Trimming stripped 2 bases from V and 4 bases from J, with 13 bases between. Germline V lookup: CDR1 SGHNT, CDR2 YYREEE (reference sequence). CDR3 length equals 14 residues. The chain's CDR3 is CASSLSDIHYEQYF. The CDR3 DNA is TGTGCCAGCAGCTTATCGGACATTCATTACGAGCAGTACTTC.

V usage is TRBV7-9 and J usage is TRBJ1-5; D gene uncertain. Germline V gene lookup returns CDR1 SEHNR and CDR2 FQNEAQ (reference sequence). This CDR3 spans 14 amino acids. Deletions cut 3 bases from V and 3 bases from J, with 9 bases between. DNA for the CDR3: TGTGCCAGCAGCTTTACAGAATTCAATCAGCCCCAGCATTTT. This sequence encodes CASSFTEFNQPQHF.

The sample holds a few counts of this clone. This chain uses TRBV19 with TRBJ2-1, with D tentatively TRBD2 (5 bases). The CDR3 contains 15 residues. V was shortened by 2 bases and J by 8 bases, with 16 bases between the two germline ends. The germline CDR1 and CDR2 sequences are LNHDA and SQIVND (reference sequence). For the CDR3, the DNA is TGTGCCAGTAGTATATTGCAAGGAGGCTCGGATGAGCAGTTCTTC. Its translation: CASSILQGGSDEQFF.

The chain employs TRBV10-3 and TRBJ1-2, with unresolved D. V lost 3 bases, J lost 8 bases, and 19 bases lay in between. CDR1 and CDR2 from the germline V gene are ENHRY and SYGVKD. The CDR3 runs 15 residues. The CDR3 bases are TGTGCCATCAGTGAAGGTCGCGCTACCAACGTAGGCTACACCTTC. It encodes CAISEGRATNVGYTF.

The chain joins TRBV5-6 to TRBJ1-3; TRBD1 might be the D (5 bases). Trimming stripped 2 bases from V and 3 bases from J, with 9 bases between. The CDR3 totals 14 residues. Germline V gene lookup returns CDR1 SGHDT and CDR2 YYEEEE. The CDR3 DNA reads TGTGCCAGCAGCTTTTCGACAGTTGGAAACACCATATATTTT. Amino acid sequence: CASSFSTVGNTIYF.

The V gene is TRBV20-1, the J gene TRBJ2-7; the D gene is possibly TRBD2 (6 bases). In germline, CDR1 is DFQATT, CDR2 SNEGSKA (reference sequence). CDR3 length: 13 amino acids. Trimming removed 3 bases from V and 4 bases from J, with 13 bases in between. The CDR3 is CSASLALGYEQYF. The CDR3 DNA follows: TGCAGTGCTAGTCTAGCGCTGGGTTACGAGCAGTACTTC.

This clone appeared a single time. The V call is TRBV7-8, the J call TRBJ2-5, with unresolved D. Trimming stripped 5 bases from V and 2 bases from J, with 3 bases between. Germline V lookup: CDR1 SGHVS, CDR2 FQNEAQ. CDR3 length equals 11 residues. CDR3 in amino acids: CASSPQETQYF. CDR3 bases: TGTGCCAGCAGCCCGCAAGAGACCCAGTACTTC. Complete variable domain (other parts from reference TRBV7-8 and TRBJ2-5): GAGVSQSPRYKVAKRGQDVALRCDPISGHVSLFWYQQALGQGPEFLTYFQNEAQLDKSGLPSDRFFAERPEGSVSTLKIQRTQQEDSAVYLCASSPQETQYFGPGTRLLVL.

The chain recombines TRBV7-3 with TRBJ2-7; no clear D. This CDR3 comprises 13 residues. Germline V gene data show CDR1 as SGHTA and CDR2 as FQGTGA. V shed 0 bases and J shed 5 bases, with 8 bases lying between them. As DNA, the CDR3 is TGTGCCAGCAGCTTAACGCGAGACAACGAGCAGTACTTC. As protein: CASSLTRDNEQYF.

This clone has more than one count but fewer than ten. V gene TRBV7-2 combines with J gene TRBJ2-2, with no clear D. The germline V gene has CDR1 SGHTA and CDR2 FQGNSA. CDR3 length: 15 residues. V lost 0 bases and J 6 bases, leaving 11 bases between the germline ends. CDR3 in DNA: TGTGCCAGCAGCTTAGCGTTGGCTGTCTCCGGGGAGCTGTTTTTT. It is translated as CASSLALAVSGELFF.

The V and J genes are TRBV5-6 and TRBJ2-7; D may be TRBD1 or TRBD2 (5 bases each). CDR3 size: 16 residues. V was pared by 4 bases and J by 7 bases, with 24 bases between. Germline assignment: CDR1 SGHDT and CDR2 YYEEEE. CDR3 DNA sequence: TGTGCCAGCAGCCATGGGTTTACCGGGACCGAGGGGGAGCAGTACTTC. Protein: CASSHGFTGTEGEQYF.